The 14 T cell receptor beta chains below come from one sample, sequenced in a study of T cell clonotyping in hematopoietic cell transplantation (dated by TCRdb to the early 2020s). Libraries were prepared through the immunoSEQ multiplex PCR assay. In its TCRdb copy, this immuneACCESS table keeps in-frame sequences only and misses some clones. Where compared with another copy, unresolved V genes explain less than half of these, and the others have no known cause. For this sample there are 25,000 to 30,000 clones; approximately 82% appear just once. In total, the top ten clones hold approximately 1.8% of the sample. The time point label for this specimen denotes: recipient sample about 28 days before transplant, after cytoreduction. Sequenced material: peripheral blood mononuclear cells, taken before stem cell transplant. The receptors were gathered from a man in his forties with acute myeloid leukemia. Some clones in this sample may be carry-over from other donors' samples.

The chain couples TRBV29-1 to TRBJ2-7; possible D gene TRBD2, 6 bases. Germline lookup yields CDR1 SQVTM and CDR2 ANQGSEA. Trimming pared 3 bases from V and 0 bases from J, leaving 12 bases between. This CDR3 has 14 amino acids. CDR3 sequence: CSVDFAGSSYEQYF. The CDR3 DNA reads as TGCAGCGTTGATTTTGCGGGGAGCTCCTACGAGCAGTACTTC.

The chain is built from TRBV5-6 and TRBJ2-5; 8 nucleotides align to TRBD2. The germline V gene encodes CDR1 SGHDT and CDR2 YYEEEE. This CDR3 spans 16 amino acids. J was trimmed by 1 base and V by 3 bases; bases with no gene match: 8. The DNA of the CDR3 is TGTGCCAGCAGCTGGGGGGTAGCGGGAACCCAAGAGACCCAGTACTTC. Its translation: CASSWGVAGTQETQYF. Filled out from reference TRBV5-6 and TRBJ2-5, the complete variable domain reads DAGVTQSPTHLIKTRGQQVTLRCSPKSGHDTVSWYQQALGQGPQFIFQYYEEEERQRGNFPDRFSGHQFPNYSSELNVNALLLGDSALYLCASSWGVAGTQETQYFGPGTRLLVL.

The V gene is TRBV7-2, the J gene TRBJ1-1; D not certain. The CDR3 has 12 amino acids. Looked up from germline, CDR1 is SGHTA and CDR2 is FQGNSA. V dropped 1 base and J dropped 6 bases, with 6 bases sitting between them. The DNA for the CDR3 is TGTGCCAGCAGCTTAGTCTACCCTGAAGCTTTCTTT. Translating gives CASSLVYPEAFF.

The chain recombines TRBV11-3 with TRBJ2-3; D not certain. Trimming took 1 base from V and 6 from J, leaving 20 bases between them. In germline, CDR1 is SGHNT, CDR2 YENEEA. This CDR3 comprises 17 residues. CDR3 protein: CASSLVQVPDWVDTQYF. Here the CDR3 DNA reads TGTGCCAGCAGCTTAGTTCAGGTACCCGACTGGGTGGATACGCAGTATTTT.

This clone was seen just once. V gene TRBV29-1 combines with J gene TRBJ2-3, with D possibly TRBD1 on 6 matching bases. The length of the CDR3 is 13 residues. The V end lost 6 bases, the J end lost 3 bases, and 13 bases lay between the germline ends. The germline V gene encodes CDR1 SQVTM and CDR2 ANQGSEA. CDR3 sequence: CSVAGTQTDTQYF. The CDR3 nucleotides read TGCAGCGTCGCCGGGACACAGACAGATACGCAGTATTTT.

The chain uses TRBV4-3 and TRBJ1-4; D is ambiguous. The CDR3 consists of 15 residues. The germline V and J ends were trimmed by 1 base and 5 bases, with 11 bases remaining between them. Germline CDR1 LGHNA, CDR2 YSLEER. The CDR3 coding sequence is TGCGCCAGCAGCCAAGCGTGGTACGCAAATGAAAAACTGTTTTTT. It codes for CASSQAWYANEKLFF.

The chain is built from TRBV7-9 and TRBJ2-1; D is perhaps TRBD2 (6 bases). CDR1 is SEHNR, CDR2 FQNEAQ, per germline (reference sequence). The CDR3 contains 13 residues. Trimming shortened V by 3 bases and J by 7 bases, and 10 bases separated the two germline ends. The CDR3, as DNA: TGTGCCAGCAGCTTCGGAGGGCCAAATGAGCAGTTCTTC. Amino acid sequence: CASSFGGPNEQFF. Combining the CDR3 with reference TRBV7-9 and TRBJ2-1 gives the whole variable domain DTGVSQNPRHKITKRGQNVTFRCDPISEHNRLYWYRQTLGQGPEFLTYFQNEAQLEKSRLLSDRFSAERPKGSFSTLEIQRTEQGDSAMYLCASSFGGPNEQFFGPGTRLTVL.

V is TRBV11-2 and J is TRBJ1-1; D is ambiguous. Trimming left V 3 bases short and J 1 base short, with 0 bases between. The CDR3 has 11 residues. Looked up from germline, CDR1 is SGHAT and CDR2 is FQNNGV. The DNA of the CDR3 is TGTGCCAGCAGCTTGAACACTGAAGCTTTCTTT. Translation: CASSLNTEAFF.

The rearrangement joins TRBV4-3 to TRBJ2-3; TRBD2 agrees at 11 bases. The CDR3 is made up of 19 amino acids. V was pared by 0 bases and J by 2 bases, with 10 bases of the junction left unmatched. Germline loops: CDR1 LGHNA, CDR2 YSLEER. The CDR3 nucleotides read TGCGCCAGCAGCCAAGAATGGTTAGCGGGGGGGCATCTCACAGATACGCAGTATTTT. Residues: CASSQEWLAGGHLTDTQYF.

This clone was observed a few times. This rearrangement joins TRBV14 to TRBJ1-6; tentative D call: TRBD1 (5 bases). Trimming removed 4 bases from V and 9 bases from J, with 10 bases in between. This CDR3 has 13 residues. The germline V gene has CDR1 SGHDN and CDR2 FVKESK. DNA for the CDR3: TGTGCCAGCAGCCCATGGAGGGGTTCACCCCTCCACTTT. It encodes CASSPWRGSPLHF.

The DNA for the CDR3 is TGTGCCAGCAGGATACAGGGAATGAACACTGAAGCTTTCTTT. Translated, it gives CASRIQGMNTEAFF. The chain is built from TRBV6-6 and TRBJ1-1; TRBD1 might be the D (6 bases). V lost 6 bases and J lost 0, with 11 bases in between. Germline V gene lookup returns CDR1 MNHNY and CDR2 SVGAGI (reference sequence). The CDR3 totals 14 residues.

The chain couples TRBV28 to TRBJ1-5; 8 positions agree with TRBD1. The CDR3 runs 15 residues. Unmatched junction bases numbered 3, after V lost 3 bases and J lost 2 bases. Looked up from germline, CDR1 is MDHEN and CDR2 is SYDVKM. The CDR3 spells CASSLATGGNQPQHF. CDR3 in DNA: TGTGCCAGCAGTTTGGCGACAGGGGGCAATCAGCCCCAGCATTTT.

This clone has just a few counts. This chain joins TRBV25-1 and TRBJ1-5; D unresolved. The CDR3 has 15 amino acids. Deletions cut 6 bases from V and 5 bases from J, with 17 bases between. Germline V gene sequence: CDR1 MGHDK, CDR2 SYGVNS. The CDR3 protein is CASSPGTFQHQPQHF. The DNA for the CDR3 is TGTGCCAGCAGCCCCGGCACATTCCAACATCAGCCCCAGCATTTT.

The rearrangement joins TRBV7-9 to TRBJ2-7, with D uncertain. V lost 3 bases to trimming and J lost 1 base, with 7 bases between them. Germline assignment: CDR1 SEHNR and CDR2 FQNEAQ (reference sequence). The CDR3 has 13 residues. This CDR3 is CASSFDTSYEQYF. In DNA, the CDR3 is TGTGCCAGCAGCTTTGACACTTCCTACGAGCAGTACTTC.